This T cell receptor (beta chain) was observed in a study of blood T cell repertoires in COVID-19 (dated by TCRdb to the early 2020s). In the study overall: Samples covering the acute and convalescent phases of COVID-19 were provided by collaborators in the United States, Italy and Spain. The material from the prospective study consisted of cDNA or gDNA derived from T cells, B-cell-depleted T cells, or PBMCs. Subjects who had been exposed to COVID-19, were actively infected with it, or had recovered from it provided the deeply sampled blood TCRbeta repertoires that made up the dataset. The repertoires were made available in a free public database intended to serve as a resource for research on the immune response to SARS-CoV-2. The samples were drawn from the first 160 participants of the ongoing ImmuneRACE study and from more than 1,000 subjects provided by 6 global collaborators. A de-identified subject ID, COVID-19 status, age in years and sex were almost always included in the sample metadata. Where available, HLA class I and class II types were taken from metadata supplied by the sample provider and were not determined by assay-based typing. General study outcomes and caveats: How much clinical and demographic metadata was included differed by source and by participant, and the metadata was provided uncurated.

V is cut by 3 bases and J by 5 bases, and the space between the germline ends is 11 bases. Its CDR3 holds 15 amino acids, cysteine through phenylalanine. Of the read, only the CDR3 DNA is kept; its 45 bases are in frame from base 1. CDR1 and CDR2 (PRHDT, FYEKMQ) derive from the germline V gene (reference sequence). TCRbeta CDR3 regions were amplified from genomic DNA using the immunoSEQ Assay, a bias-controlled multiplex PCR. Under the source paper's analysis protocol: The number of nucleated cells in each sample was estimated by amplification of reference gene primers within the assay. To quantify the absolute abundance of each unique TCRbeta CDR3 rearrangement, sequence reads were collapsed and filtered. For each sample, productive Simpson clonality was calculated as the square root of Simpson's diversity index across productive rearrangements. TCRdb took over this immuneACCESS table, retaining in-frame rearrangements with V and J assigned. Such tables are incomplete; in checked studies, under half of the missing clones stem from an unresolved V gene, and the remainder is unexplained. V and J calls plus clone size are reproduced from that table; the DNA served to infer D and trimming. This sample has around 170,000 clones in its table, and roughly 81% of those were observed once. The top ten clones comprise about 12% of the sample.

In Seattle, one collaborating source enrolled patients while the infection was active and tracked those patients longitudinally over the course of disease. Whole blood was collected in K2EDTA tubes by collaborating institutions according to the institutions' own protocols. For TCRbeta analysis, collaborators shipped samples in one of three forms: frozen whole blood, isolated PBMCs, or DNA extracted from either of those sample types. Worth noting for this clone: What antigen it recognizes has not been identified. Qualities for individual bases were not recorded, and no much larger clone is one base off.

Sequencing was carried out using peripheral blood. The rearrangement combines TRBV13 with TRBJ1-6; the D segment could be TRBD1, given 5 matching bases. The source of this sequence is a woman older than 75 with COVID-19, enrolled during active disease. CDR3 protein: CASSLRDGHNSPLHF. In nucleotide form, the sequence is TGTGCCAGCAGCTTGCGGGACGGTCATAATTCACCCCTCCACTTT. Reference TRBV13 and TRBJ1-6 genes cover what lies past the CDR3, so the full variable domain is AAGVIQSPRHLIKEKRETATLKCYPIPRHDTVYWYQQGPGQDPQFLISFYEKMQSDKGSIPDRFSAQQFSDYHSELNMSSLELGDSALYFCASSLRDGHNSPLHFGNGTRLTVT.